The 25 T cell receptor beta chains listed next were all sequenced from one sample in a study of CD8 T cell repertoires and HIV-1 epitope variants. These TCRs are of unknown antigen specificity. Profiled with immunoSEQ multiplex PCR; TCRdb holds only in-frame clones, not every one. This sample has a few thousand clones, with roughly 65% found just once. The sequenced sample was cultured CD8+ T cells derived from PBMCs. Source of these receptors: a male donor with HIV.

With regard to this clone: Other DNA sequences in this specimen translate into the identical CDR3. The chain has TRBV5-1 and TRBJ1-1; tentatively, D is TRBD1 (5 bases). Trimming took 4 bases from V and 8 from J, leaving 12 bases between them. CDR3 length: 12 amino acids. CDR1 and CDR2 from the germline V gene are SGHRS and YFSETQ. CDR3 amino acids: CASSRWGTEAFF. The CDR3 nucleotides read TGCGCCAGCAGCCGATGGGGGACGGAAGCTTTCTTT. The whole variable domain, filled in from reference TRBV5-1 and TRBJ1-1, reads KAGVTQTPRYLIKTRGQQVTLSCSPISGHRSVSWYQQTPGQGLQFLFEYFSETQRNKGNFPGRFSGRQFSNSRSEMNVSTLELGDSALYLCASSRWGTEAFFGQGTRLTVV.

In its sample, this clone was seen a few times. V and J are TRBV6-1 and TRBJ2-7; D remains ambiguous. Trimming stripped 5 bases from V and 4 bases from J, with 9 bases between. This CDR3 has 12 residues. In germline, CDR1 is MNHNS, CDR2 SASEGT. CDR3 loop: CASSPTDYEQYF. The CDR3 DNA follows: TGTGCCAGCAGTCCGACTGATTACGAGCAGTACTTC.

V is TRBV5-6 and J is TRBJ1-2; D ambiguous. CDR1 is SGHDT and CDR2 is YYEEEE in the germline V gene. The V gene lost 1 base and the J gene lost 5 bases, with 15 bases spanning the gap. The CDR3 is 15 residues long. The DNA of the CDR3 is TGTGCCAGCAGCTTGCGGGAAGTCACTATTTATGGCTACACCTTC. It is translated as CASSLREVTIYGYTF.

The rearrangement uses TRBV7-9 and TRBJ1-1, with a possible D match to TRBD1 (6 bases). Germline-derived CDR1 and CDR2 are SEHNR and FQNEAQ (reference sequence). The CDR3 extends over 16 amino acids. The V end was cut by 4 bases, the J end by 1 base, with 16 bases between. The CDR3 loop reads CASSYIADRRNTEAFF. CDR3 sequence (DNA): TGTGCCAGCAGCTATATCGCTGACAGGAGGAACACTGAAGCTTTCTTT.

This clone was observed a few times. The rearrangement joins TRBV25-1 to TRBJ2-1; no clear D. Germline-derived CDR1 and CDR2 are MGHDK and SYGVNS. This CDR3 has 11 amino acids. Deletions cut 5 bases from V and 9 bases from J, with 8 bases between. CDR3 in DNA: TGTGCCAGCAGTCGGCTCGGTGAGCAGTTCTTC. This encodes CASSRLGEQFF.

The chain uses TRBV27 and TRBJ2-1, with 11 bases identical to TRBD2. With 7 bases clipped from V and 5 bases from J, the junction kept 13 bases outside the gene matches. CDR3 length: 17 amino acids. Germline CDR1 MNHEY, CDR2 SMNVEV (reference sequence). This CDR3 is CASKTWVGGLADNEQFF. CDR3 sequence (DNA): TGTGCCAGCAAGACGTGGGTGGGGGGACTAGCGGACAATGAGCAGTTCTTC.

V gene TRBV6-1 combines with J gene TRBJ1-5; 7 nucleotides match TRBD1. This CDR3 has 13 amino acids. V lost 6 bases and J lost 6; bases outside the gene matches: 5. Germline values: CDR1 MNHNS, CDR2 SASEGT. The CDR3 is CASSRTGRQPQHF. The CDR3, as DNA: TGTGCCAGCAGCAGGACAGGACGTCAGCCCCAGCATTTT.

V usage is TRBV10-3 and J usage is TRBJ2-7, with D unclear. Germline CDR1 and CDR2: ENHRY and SYGVKD. This CDR3 comprises 14 residues. The V end lost 0 bases, the J end lost 7 bases, and 13 bases lay between the germline ends. Here the CDR3 reads CAISESKLSSEQYF. In nucleotides, the CDR3 is TGTGCCATCAGTGAGTCGAAACTTTCGTCGGAGCAGTACTTC.

The chain carries TRBV2 and TRBJ2-1; 12 bases agree with TRBD2. CDR1 and CDR2 from the germline V gene are SNHLY and FYNNEI. The CDR3 extends over 16 amino acids. The trim removed 3 bases at V and 4 bases at J, leaving 4 bases unmatched. CDR3 loop: CASSDILAGGYNEQFF. The CDR3 DNA reads as TGTGCCAGCAGTGATATCCTAGCGGGGGGGTACAATGAGCAGTTCTTC.

The CDR3 region has the DNA TGTGCCAGCAGCCACCCGAACACCGGGGAGCTGTTTTTT. It translates to CASSHPNTGELFF. V and J are TRBV9 and TRBJ2-2; no firm D call. V shed 4 bases and J shed 0 bases, with 4 bases lying between them. The length of the CDR3 is 13 residues. Per the germline V gene, CDR1 is SGDLS and CDR2 is YYNGEE.

As to this clone: A much larger clone differs by one base, so this may be a read error. The V gene is TRBV27, the J gene TRBJ1-3, with unresolved D. Germline V CDR1 and CDR2: MNHEY, SMNVEV (reference sequence). This CDR3 has 15 residues. CDR3 region: CVSSADGYSGNTIYF. For the CDR3, the DNA is TGTGTCAGCAGTGCGGACGGATACTCTGGAAACACCATATATTTT.

The chain recombines TRBV11-1 with TRBJ2-2, with 9 positions matching TRBD2. Trimming removed 2 bases from V and 7 bases from J; junction bases left unmatched: 11. This CDR3 region has 17 residues. Germline assignment: CDR1 SGHAT and CDR2 FQDESV (reference sequence). The CDR3: CASSLFPVAGESGELFF. Written as DNA, the CDR3 is TGTGCCAGCAGCTTATTCCCCGTAGCGGGAGAGAGCGGGGAGCTGTTTTTT.

This chain links TRBV2 with TRBJ2-7; D unclear. The CDR3 covers 16 residues. Deletions cut 6 bases from V and 0 bases from J, with 18 bases between. Germline V gene lookup returns CDR1 SNHLY and CDR2 FYNNEI. The CDR3 reads CASSVSELRASYEQYF. The CDR3 bases are TGTGCCAGCAGCGTCTCCGAACTTCGGGCCTCCTACGAGCAGTACTTC.

The chain recombines TRBV7-8 with TRBJ2-1; 12 bases map to TRBD2. The germline V gene has CDR1 SGHVS and CDR2 FQNEAQ. The CDR3 has 18 amino acids. The junction had 11 bases not matched to a gene; V was cut back by 2 bases and J by 6 bases. In DNA, the CDR3 is TGTGCCAGCAGCTTACCGGGCGGGACTAGCGGGTCGGGCAATGAGCAGTTCTTC. Protein sequence: CASSLPGGTSGSGNEQFF.

This clone was observed a few times. J is TRBJ1-2 and V is TRBV29-1; 7 nucleotides align to TRBD1. With V trimmed by 0 bases and J by 4 bases, 8 bases remained unmatched. Germline V gene data show CDR1 as SQVTM and CDR2 as ANQGSEA. The CDR3 covers 15 residues. CDR3 loop: CSVEDSAGGSYGYTF. The CDR3 nucleotides are TGCAGCGTTGAAGATTCAGCAGGGGGAAGCTATGGCTACACCTTC.

V and J are TRBV10-1 and TRBJ2-1, with a weak D call TRBD2 (6 bases). This CDR3 contains 17 residues. CDR1 WNHNN and CDR2 SYGVQD come from the germline V gene (reference sequence). Trimming removed 0 bases at V and 10 bases at J, with 22 bases between. The CDR3 loop is CASSESFLLAGRREQFF. For the CDR3, the DNA is TGCGCCAGCAGTGAGTCCTTCTTACTAGCTGGACGTAGGGAGCAGTTCTTC.

V and J are TRBV5-4 and TRBJ2-7; the match to TRBD1 covers 8 bases. Germline CDR1 reads SGHNT; CDR2 reads YYREEE (reference sequence). Trimming cost V 0 bases and J 5 bases; bases outside gene matches: 1. The CDR3 has 13 residues. CDR3: CASSLGQGNEQYF. The CDR3 DNA is TGTGCCAGCAGCTTGGGACAGGGGAACGAGCAGTACTTC.

CDR3 amino acids: CASSSRGTGVNYGYTF. The CDR3 coding sequence is TGTGCCAGCAGTTCGCGCGGGACAGGGGTTAACTATGGCTACACCTTC. V usage is TRBV6-5 and J usage is TRBJ1-2; 10 positions match TRBD1. Losses at the gene ends were 4 bases for V and 1 base for J; bases not matched to a gene: 6. Per germline, CDR1 MNHEY and CDR2 SVGAGI. The CDR3 runs 16 residues.

This clone was detected only once. The genes are TRBV5-6 and TRBJ2-2; 10 positions agree with TRBD2. The length of the CDR3 is 16 residues. The trim removed 0 bases at V and 4 bases at J, leaving 3 bases unmatched. From germline, CDR1 is SGHDT and CDR2 YYEEEE. The CDR3 region is CASSLGTSGLTGELFF. The CDR3 nucleotides read TGTGCCAGCAGCTTGGGGACTAGCGGCCTCACCGGGGAGCTGTTTTTT.

This clone is large (0.1 to 1%) in the sample. This CDR3 is CASSLAGQGSYNEQFF. The CDR3 nucleotides are TGTGCCAGCAGCTTAGCGGGACAGGGCTCCTACAATGAGCAGTTCTTC. The chain combines TRBV7-8 with TRBJ2-1; 9 bases fit TRBD1. This CDR3 is 16 amino acids long. The germline V gene encodes CDR1 SGHVS and CDR2 FQNEAQ. V lost 0 bases, J lost 0 bases, and 0 bases stayed unmatched.

V and J are TRBV16 and TRBJ2-2; 7 positions match TRBD2. Looked up from germline, CDR1 is KGHSY and CDR2 is FQNENV. This CDR3 contains 15 residues. V was pared by 0 bases and J by 4 bases, with 2 bases of the junction left unmatched. Here the CDR3 reads CASSQSSGGTGELFF. Here the CDR3 DNA reads TGTGCCAGCAGCCAATCATCGGGGGGCACCGGGGAGCTGTTTTTT.

The chain has TRBV9 and TRBJ2-5, with TRBD1 matching 7 bases. CDR3 length equals 15 residues. V was clipped by 1 base and J by 4 bases; unmatched bases: 7. Germline-derived CDR1 and CDR2 are SGDLS and YYNGEE. The CDR3 sequence: CASSVNRGRLETQYF. The CDR3 DNA sequence: TGTGCCAGCAGCGTAAACAGGGGTCGGTTAGAGACCCAGTACTTC. Full variable domain (outside the CDR3, taken from reference TRBV9 and TRBJ2-5): DSGVTQTPKHLITATGQRVTLRCSPRSGDLSVYWYQQSLDQGLQFLIQYYNGEERAKGNILERFSAQQFPDLHSELNLSSLELGDSALYFCASSVNRGRLETQYFGPGTRLLVL.

The V and J genes are TRBV6-4 and TRBJ2-7, with D unclear. The germline CDR1 and CDR2 sequences are MRHNA and SNTAGT. V was trimmed by 3 bases and J by 0 bases, leaving 9 bases between them. This CDR3 contains 14 residues. The CDR3, as DNA: TGTGCCAGCAGTGAATCTAGAGGCTCCTACGAGCAGTACTTC. This codes for CASSESRGSYEQYF.

The J gene is TRBJ2-1, the V gene TRBV28; TRBD2 matches 7 bases. This CDR3 comprises 15 residues. V lost 5 bases and J lost 8; bases outside the gene matches: 12. CDR1 is MDHEN, CDR2 SYDVKM, per germline. The CDR3 loop reads CASSVSGILFHEQFF. CDR3 nucleotide sequence: TGTGCCAGCAGTGTGAGCGGGATCCTTTTCCATGAGCAGTTCTTC.

This clone was counted a single time. The junction departs from germline at one end; a sequencing error may be responsible. This chain links TRBV7-7 with TRBJ2-5; the match to TRBD2 covers 7 bases. Germline lookup yields CDR1 SSHAT and CDR2 FNYEAQ (reference sequence). This CDR3 spans 15 amino acids. The CDR3 is CASSLTVAGEETQYF. CDR3 coding DNA: TGTGCTAGCAGCTTAACGGTGGCGGGAGAAGAGACCCAGTACTTC.